This is a list of T cell receptor beta chains from one sample in a study of cytomegalovirus exposure and HLA in healthy donors. Profiled with immunoSEQ multiplex PCR; TCRdb holds only in-frame clones, not every one. The listing contains over 110,000 clones. The sample comprised PBMCs. These receptors all stem from a male donor in good health and CMV-seronegative. Both conserved end residues are part of each CDR3. A D gene is named only where the DNA matches it firmly.

CDR3aa	CDR3nt	j_gene	d_gene	v_gene
CASSLVLSSGNTIYF	TGTGCCAGCAGCTTAGTACTGAGCTCTGGAAACACCATATATTTT	TRBJ1-3	.	TRBV7-9
CASSLGQNAVAYTF	TGTGCCAGCAGCTTAGGACAGAACGCCGTGGCCTACACCTTC	TRBJ1-2	.	TRBV11-2
CASSELQGNTEAFF	TGCGCCAGCAGTGAATTACAGGGGAACACTGAAGCTTTCTTT	TRBJ1-1	.	TRBV10-1
CASSQDRGPYTEAFF	TGCGCCAGCAGCCAAGATAGGGGGCCTTACACTGAAGCTTTCTTT	TRBJ1-1	TRBD1	TRBV4-1
CASSVNSGTGIGSDYGYTF	TGTGCCAGCAGCGTAAATTCCGGGACAGGGATCGGATCGGACTATGGCTACACCTTC	TRBJ1-2	TRBD1	TRBV9
CASSWQREKSYEQYF	TGTGCCAGCAGTTGGCAGCGGGAGAAGTCCTACGAGCAGTACTTC	TRBJ2-7	TRBD2	TRBV6-5
CASRFGGPTSTDTQYF	TGTGCCAGCAGATTCGGGGGGCCAACTAGCACAGATACGCAGTATTTT	TRBJ2-3	.	TRBV5-4
CASSLDGLINEKLFF	TGTGCCAGCAGCTTGGATGGACTTATAAATGAAAAACTGTTTTTT	TRBJ1-4	.	TRBV5-4
CSAPGTDYTF	TGCAGTGCTCCCGGGACAGACTACACCTTC	TRBJ1-2	TRBD1	TRBV20-1
CASSLDGQGPDTQYF	TGTGCCAGCAGCTTAGACGGACAGGGGCCAGATACGCAGTATTTT	TRBJ2-3	TRBD1	TRBV7-6
CASSSGLGGTGELFF	TGCGCCAGCAGCTCCGGACTGGGTGGTACCGGGGAGCTGTTTTTT	TRBJ2-2	.	TRBV5-1
CAWSWGLRESSGYTF	TGTGCCTGGAGCTGGGGACTAAGGGAAAGCAGCGGCTACACCTTC	TRBJ1-2	.	TRBV30
CASSYGTGISGNTIYF	TGTGCCAGCAGTTACGGGACAGGGATCTCTGGAAACACCATATATTTT	TRBJ1-3	TRBD1	TRBV6-5
CASSLFGGTPSTDTQYF	TGTGCCAGTAGTCTTTTCGGGGGGACTCCTAGCACAGATACGCAGTATTTT	TRBJ2-3	TRBD2	TRBV19
CASTAAGGEAFF	TGTGCCAGCACCGCCGCGGGGGGTGAAGCTTTCTTT	TRBJ1-1	.	TRBV28
CAWSSSGGRGNEQFF	TGTGCCTGGAGCTCTTCTGGGGGCCGTGGCAATGAGCAGTTCTTC	TRBJ2-1	.	TRBV30
CASSKGQTNSPLHF	TGTGCCAGCAGTAAGGGACAGACAAATTCACCCCTCCACTTT	TRBJ1-6	TRBD1	TRBV27
CASSPGAGGTDTQYF	TGTGCCAGCTCACCTGGAGCGGGGGGCACAGATACGCAGTATTTT	TRBJ2-3	TRBD2	TRBV18
CASSQDPTGWRYEQYF	TGCGCCAGCAGCCAAGATCCGACAGGGTGGAGGTACGAGCAGTACTTC	TRBJ2-7	TRBD1	TRBV4-1